The rows below give T cell receptor beta chains drawn from one sample of a study of blood T cell repertoires in COVID-19. Data came from immunoSEQ multiplex PCR; TCRdb stores just in-frame clones and leaves some out. This sample has about 200,000 clones, with 94% found just once. Material: peripheral blood. These receptor sequences come from a man younger than 45 with COVID-19, enrolled during active disease. CDR3s include the opening cysteine and the closing phenylalanine or tryptophan. D genes are given only for firm matches. Clone sizes are given selectively: once, few, many, or a class where the clone is expanded.

TRBD1 15 - TRBJ1-2 TRBV5-1 CASSPIHDRDYGYTF TGCGCCAGCAGCCCCATCCACGACAGGGACTATGGCTACACCTTC
- 15 - TRBJ1-1 TRBV5-5 CASSLGPGGHTEAFF TGTGCCAGCAGCCTAGGCCCGGGGGGACACACTGAAGCTTTCTTT
- 15 - TRBJ2-1 TRBV7-9 CASSLVRGRHNEQFF TGTGCCAGCAGCCTAGTGCGGGGGCGGCACAATGAGCAGTTCTTC
- 15 - TRBJ1-1 TRBV6-5 CASRTHRLQPTEAFF TGTGCCAGCAGGACCCACAGATTACAGCCTACTGAAGCTTTCTTT
TRBD2 16 - TRBJ2-3 TRBV5-1 CASSLVGLAGEDTQYF TGCGCCAGCAGCTTGGTGGGACTAGCGGGGGAAGATACGCAGTATTTT
TRBD2 17 - TRBJ2-2 TRBV7-9 CASSDGLAGMNTGELFF TGTGCCAGCAGCGACGGACTAGCGGGCATGAACACCGGGGAGCTGTTTTTT
TRBD1 19 - TRBJ1-6 TRBV19 CASRVSRGQGWGDNSPLHF TGTGCCAGTAGAGTATCCAGAGGACAGGGATGGGGTGATAATTCACCCCTCCACTTT
- 15 - TRBJ1-2 TRBV5-5 CASSWLQGVNYGYTF TGTGCCAGCAGCTGGCTACAGGGAGTTAACTATGGCTACACCTTC
TRBD1 16 - TRBJ1-3 TRBV19 CASSLSGTGSGNTIYF TGTGCCAGTAGCCTGTCTGGGACAGGCTCTGGAAACACCATATATTTT
TRBD2 15 - TRBJ2-7 TRBV9 CASSRTSGASYEQYF TGTGCCAGCAGCCGCACTAGCGGGGCCTCCTACGAGCAGTACTTC
TRBD1 15 - TRBJ1-1 TRBV23-1 CASSQSGQPNTEAFF TGCGCCAGCAGCCAATCGGGACAGCCTAACACTGAAGCTTTCTTT
- 16 - TRBJ2-2 TRBV6-5 CASSFESGAHTGELFF TGTGCCAGCAGTTTCGAGTCAGGGGCCCACACCGGGGAGCTGTTTTTT
- 15 - TRBJ2-1 TRBV5-1 CASSLGQLGDNEQFF TGCGCCAGCAGCTTGGGACAGCTTGGCGACAATGAGCAGTTCTTC
- 14 few TRBJ2-1 TRBV19 CASSIARGDNEQFF TGTGCCAGTAGTATCGCCAGGGGAGATAATGAGCAGTTCTTC
- 14 few TRBJ1-1 TRBV6-5 CASTTGTMNTEAFF TGTGCCAGCACCACAGGGACCATGAACACTGAAGCTTTCTTT
- 14 - TRBJ1-4 TRBV5-1 CASSPQGGGEKLFF TGCGCCAGCAGCCCGCAGGGAGGAGGTGAAAAACTGTTTTTT
- 11 - TRBJ1-2 TRBV28 CASRVNYGYTF TGTGCCAGCCGTGTTAACTATGGCTACACCTTC
TRBD2 14 - TRBJ2-7 TRBV15 CATSPSGGISEQYF TGTGCCACCAGCCCCTCGGGGGGAATCAGCGAGCAGTACTTC
TRBD1 15 - TRBJ2-5 TRBV3-1/TRBV3-2 CASSQDAKGAETQYF TGTGCCAGCAGCCAAGATGCGAAGGGGGCAGAGACCCAGTACTTC
TRBD2 15 - TRBJ2-5 TRBV3-1/TRBV3-2 CASSQDWLAGETQYF TGTGCCAGCAGCCAAGATTGGCTAGCGGGGGAGACCCAGTACTTC
TRBD1 18 - TRBJ1-1 TRBV27 CASSFSAGGRSGNTEAFF TGTGCCAGCAGTTTCTCGGCAGGGGGTCGAAGTGGGAACACTGAAGCTTTCTTT
- 14 - TRBJ2-2 TRBV5-6 CASSLRGITGELFF TGTGCCAGCAGCTTGAGGGGAATCACCGGGGAGCTGTTTTTT
TRBD1 14 - TRBJ1-2 TRBV5-5 CASSSRTGSHDYTF TGTGCCAGCAGCTCGAGGACAGGGAGTCATGACTACACCTTC
- 14 - TRBJ2-7 TRBV6-5 CASSYQGHNYEQYF TGTGCCAGCAGTTACCAGGGACATAACTACGAGCAGTACTTC
- 15 - TRBJ2-5 TRBV19 CASSISKGDQETQYF TGTGCCAGTAGTATTAGTAAGGGGGACCAAGAGACCCAGTACTTC
TRBD1 13 - TRBJ2-7 TRBV5-1 CASSPDRPYEQYF TGCGCCAGCAGCCCGGACAGGCCCTACGAGCAGTACTTC
- 17 - TRBJ1-6 TRBV19 CASSMGPPSVRNSPLHF TGTGCCAGTAGTATGGGGCCCCCAAGCGTCCGTAATTCACCCCTCCACTTT
TRBD1 14 - TRBJ2-3 TRBV5-1 CASSLGQGADTQYF TGCGCCAGCAGCCTAGGACAGGGGGCAGATACGCAGTATTTT
TRBD2 15 - TRBJ2-5 TRBV2 CASSIGLAGKETQYF TGTGCCAGCAGTATTGGACTAGCGGGGAAAGAGACCCAGTACTTC
TRBD1 14 - TRBJ1-5 TRBV29-1 CSVCSDRAGQPQHF TGCAGCGTGTGCTCGGACAGGGCCGGTCAGCCCCAGCATTTT
TRBD1 15 - TRBJ1-2 TRBV5-1 CASSFQDRTAYGYTF TGCGCCAGCAGCTTCCAGGACAGGACCGCCTATGGCTACACCTTC
TRBD2 21 - TRBJ2-1 TRBV4-1 CASSPGWGGTAILSSYNEQFF TGCGCCAGCAGCCCCGGTTGGGGGGGGACTGCTATTTTAAGCTCCTACAATGAGCAGTTCTTC
- 11 - TRBJ2-5 TRBV13 CASSPQETQYF TGTGCCAGCAGCCCACAAGAGACCCAGTACTTC
- 12 - TRBJ2-5 TRBV6-5 CASSYDRETQYF TGTGCCAGCAGTTACGACAGAGAGACCCAGTACTTC
TRBD1 15 - TRBJ2-3 TRBV6-5 CASRLTGGQTDTQYF TGTGCCAGCAGACTGACAGGGGGACAGACAGATACGCAGTATTTT
- 13 - TRBJ1-1 TRBV6-5 CASGPSGSPQAFF TGTGCCAGCGGGCCAAGTGGGTCACCTCAAGCTTTCTTT
- 16 - TRBJ2-7 TRBV7-2 CASSLGSLPPTYEQYF TGTGCCAGCAGCCTAGGGAGCCTTCCCCCGACCTACGAGCAGTACTTC
TRBD1 16 - TRBJ1-2 TRBV30 CAWSHRDRATGYGYTF TGTGCCTGGAGTCACCGGGACAGGGCCACTGGCTATGGCTACACCTTC
TRBD1 15 - TRBJ1-2 TRBV10-3 CAISEYGQGGYGYTF TGTGCCATCAGTGAGTACGGACAGGGCGGATATGGCTACACCTTC
TRBD1 13 - TRBJ2-2 TRBV6-5 CASAGGRVGELFF TGTGCCAGCGCAGGGGGCAGGGTCGGGGAGCTGTTTTTT
TRBD1 17 - TRBJ1-1 TRBV3-1/TRBV3-2 CASSRTRTGGAGTEAFF TGTGCCAGCAGCCGGACCAGGACAGGGGGCGCCGGCACTGAAGCTTTCTTT
- 13 - TRBJ1-2 TRBV7-5 CVRSVWTGLGYTF TGTGTCAGAAGCGTATGGACAGGGCTTGGCTACACCTTC
- 15 - TRBJ1-6 TRBV5-1 CASSLDGDNYSPLHF TGCGCCAGCAGCTTGGACGGGGACAACTATTCACCCCTCCACTTT
TRBD1 16 - TRBJ2-3 TRBV10-3 CAISESTGSSTDTQYF TGTGCCATCAGTGAGTCGACAGGGTCTAGCACAGATACGCAGTATTTT
TRBD2 15 - TRBJ2-5 TRBV4-1 CASSQASGGLETQYF TGCGCCAGCAGCCAAGCGTCGGGGGGACTGGAGACCCAGTACTTC
TRBD1 16 - TRBJ1-6 TRBV7-2 CASSPAGTGRNSPLHF TGTGCCAGCAGCCCCGCCGGGACAGGTCGTAATTCACCCCTCCACTTT
- 16 - TRBJ2-5 TRBV11-2 CASSFRRGGSQETQYF TGTGCCAGCAGCTTTCGAAGGGGGGGGTCACAAGAGACCCAGTACTTC
- 14 - TRBJ1-3 TRBV2 CASSDRHSGNTIYF TGTGCCAGCAGTGACAGGCACTCTGGAAACACCATATATTTT
- 15 - TRBJ2-1 TRBV7-9 CASSPSPTRKDEQFF TGTGCCAGCAGCCCGAGCCCTACTAGGAAGGATGAGCAGTTCTTC
- 13 - TRBJ1-2 TRBV10-3 CAISLQGFNGYTF TGTGCCATCAGCCTACAGGGTTTTAATGGCTACACCTTC